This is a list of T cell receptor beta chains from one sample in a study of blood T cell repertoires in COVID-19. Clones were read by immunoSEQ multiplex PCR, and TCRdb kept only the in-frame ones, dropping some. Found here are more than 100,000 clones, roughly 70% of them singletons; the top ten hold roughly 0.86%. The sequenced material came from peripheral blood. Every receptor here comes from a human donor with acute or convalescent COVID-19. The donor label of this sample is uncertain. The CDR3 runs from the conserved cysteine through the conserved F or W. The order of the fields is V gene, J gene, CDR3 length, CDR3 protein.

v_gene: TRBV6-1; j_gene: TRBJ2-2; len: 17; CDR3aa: CASSETAGALNTGELFF
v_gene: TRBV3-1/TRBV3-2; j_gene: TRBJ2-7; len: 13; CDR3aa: CASSQKTVSEQYF
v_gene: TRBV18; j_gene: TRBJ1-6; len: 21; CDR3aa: CASSPGTSFAWDLGYNSPLHF
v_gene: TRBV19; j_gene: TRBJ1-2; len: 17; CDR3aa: CASTLGHRIGINYGYTF
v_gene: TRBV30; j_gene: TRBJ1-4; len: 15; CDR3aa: CAWSPRDRGQEKLFF
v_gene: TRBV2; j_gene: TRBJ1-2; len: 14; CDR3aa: CASSKRQGNYGYTF
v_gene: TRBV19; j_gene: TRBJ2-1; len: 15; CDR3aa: CASSIGTNPVNEQFF
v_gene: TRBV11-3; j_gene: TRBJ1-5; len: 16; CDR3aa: CASSPEGGQRNQPQHF
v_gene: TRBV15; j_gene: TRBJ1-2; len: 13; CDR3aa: CATSRDQNYGYTF
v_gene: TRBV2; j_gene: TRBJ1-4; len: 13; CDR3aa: CASSGGVGEKLFF
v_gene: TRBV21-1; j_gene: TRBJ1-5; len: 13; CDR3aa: CASSPDSLQPQHF
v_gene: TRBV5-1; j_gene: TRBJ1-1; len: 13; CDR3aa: CASSTTGNTEAFF
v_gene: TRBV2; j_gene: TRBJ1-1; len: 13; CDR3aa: CASRGDRDTEAFF
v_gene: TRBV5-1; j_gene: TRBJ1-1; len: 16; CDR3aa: CASSSRGGGLNTETFF
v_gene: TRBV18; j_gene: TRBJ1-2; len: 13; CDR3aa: CASSRTGGVGYTF
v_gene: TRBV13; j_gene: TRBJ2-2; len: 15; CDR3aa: CATSSRGAHTGELFF
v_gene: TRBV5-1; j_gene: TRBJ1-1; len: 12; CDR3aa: CASIGGGREAFF
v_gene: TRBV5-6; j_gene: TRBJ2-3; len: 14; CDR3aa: CASSSGLPTDTQYF
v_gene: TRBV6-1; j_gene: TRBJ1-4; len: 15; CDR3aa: CASSDARRANEKLFF
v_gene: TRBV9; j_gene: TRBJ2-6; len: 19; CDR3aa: CASSVPPGLAVSGANVLTF
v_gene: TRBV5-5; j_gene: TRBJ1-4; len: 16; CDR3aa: CASSWRGRIGEEKLFF
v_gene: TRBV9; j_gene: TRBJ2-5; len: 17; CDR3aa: CASSVAPSGATQETQYF
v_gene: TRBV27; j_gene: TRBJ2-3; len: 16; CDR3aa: CASSPLAGGHKDTQYF
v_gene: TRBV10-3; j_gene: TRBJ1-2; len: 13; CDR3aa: CAIMSLAGPGYTF
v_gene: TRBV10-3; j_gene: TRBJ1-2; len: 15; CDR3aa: CAISSRDRGYYGYTF
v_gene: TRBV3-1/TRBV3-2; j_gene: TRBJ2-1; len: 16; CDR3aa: CASSRGSGGSYNEQFF
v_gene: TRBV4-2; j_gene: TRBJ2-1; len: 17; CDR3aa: CASSQDSSRGGTDEQFF
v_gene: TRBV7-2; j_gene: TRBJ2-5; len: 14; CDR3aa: CASSLDRRTETQYF
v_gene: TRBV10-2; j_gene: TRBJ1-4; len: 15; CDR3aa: CASSESGFGNEKLFF
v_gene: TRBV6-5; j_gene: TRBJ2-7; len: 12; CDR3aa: CASSYQGGEQYF
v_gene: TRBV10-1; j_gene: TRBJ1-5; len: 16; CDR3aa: CASRAGTVNSNQPQHF
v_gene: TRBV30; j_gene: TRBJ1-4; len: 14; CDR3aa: CAWSIWGRDEKLFF
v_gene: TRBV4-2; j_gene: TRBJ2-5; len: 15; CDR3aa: CASSQARNQGETQYF
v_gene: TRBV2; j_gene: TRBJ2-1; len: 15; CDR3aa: CASRATSGAKREQFF
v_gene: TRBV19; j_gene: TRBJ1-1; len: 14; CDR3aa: CASRTLTGNTEAFF
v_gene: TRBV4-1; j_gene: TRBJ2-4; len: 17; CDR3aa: CASSQPTSGGGKNIQYF
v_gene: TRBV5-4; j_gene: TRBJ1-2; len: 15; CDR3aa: CASSLDRGATYGYTF
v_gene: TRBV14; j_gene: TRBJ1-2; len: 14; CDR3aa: CASSHPTQGYGYTF
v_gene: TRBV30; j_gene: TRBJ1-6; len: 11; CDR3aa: CAWSVLSPLHF
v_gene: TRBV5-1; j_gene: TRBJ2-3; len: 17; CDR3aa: CASRRTGSVSLTDTQYF
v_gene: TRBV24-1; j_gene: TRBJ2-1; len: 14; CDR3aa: CATSDPGQSNEQFF
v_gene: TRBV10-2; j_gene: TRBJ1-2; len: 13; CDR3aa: CASSGQGLDGYTF
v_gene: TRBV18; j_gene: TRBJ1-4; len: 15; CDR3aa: CASSSTGGFNEKLFF
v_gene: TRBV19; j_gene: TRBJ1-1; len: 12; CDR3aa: CASRGQPTRAFF